This TCR beta chain came from a study of cytomegalovirus exposure and HLA in healthy donors. PCR involved 60 Vbeta and 13 Jbeta primers. The table came from immunoSEQ multiplex PCR; TCRdb's copy has only in-frame clones and leaves some out. The data show roughly 150,000 clones, about two thirds seen once. Study outcomes and limitations: Rare TCR sequences predominated, though certain public TCRs were found in many donors.

This cohort consisted of healthy bone marrow donors. The CDR3 totals 14 residues. CDR1 is SQVTM and CDR2 is ANQGSEA in the germline V gene. With 6 bases clipped from V and 5 bases from J, the junction kept 10 bases outside the gene matches. About this clone: The antigen remains undetermined.

The TCR was taken from a woman aged 55-70 years in good health and CMV-seropositive. Sequencing used PBMCs. This rearrangement joins TRBV29-1 to TRBJ2-3, with 8 bases that match TRBD1. CDR3 sequence reads: CSVPRTGLIDTQYF. The DNA for the CDR3 is TGCAGCGTCCCGAGGACAGGGCTGATAGATACGCAGTATTTT.